One and the same sample provided the 21 T cell receptor beta chains below, sequenced in a study of OX40 agonist ivuxolimab in advanced cancers. Libraries were prepared by immunoSEQ multiplex PCR; TCRdb keeps only in-frame clonotypes and omits some of them. The sample records roughly 60,000 clones, about 94% being singletons. The sample in question was CD4+ or CD8+ T cells sorted from blood, obtained in a trial of the OX40 agonist ivuxolimab. The receptors derive from an adult with an advanced solid tumor such as melanoma, head and neck, liver or kidney cancer.

The genes are TRBV7-9 and TRBJ2-7, with D possibly matching TRBD2 (5 bases). The CDR3 loop spans 13 amino acids. Trimming shortened V by 7 bases and J by 2 bases, and 12 bases separated the two germline ends. Germline V gene lookup returns CDR1 SEHNR and CDR2 FQNEAQ (reference sequence). CDR3 residues: CASTKRDAYEQYF. In DNA, the CDR3 is TGTGCCAGCACCAAGAGGGATGCCTACGAGCAGTACTTC.

As concerns this clone: At one of its ends the junction is not consistent with the germline gene, which may arise from a read error. V is TRBV9 and J is TRBJ2-2; 8 nucleotides match TRBD2. Germline values: CDR1 SGDLS, CDR2 YYNGEE. CDR3 length: 14 amino acids. DNA for the CDR3: TGTGTCAGCAGCGGGACTAGTGTCCCCGGGGAGCTGTTTTTT. Residues: CVSSGTSVPGELFF.

The J gene is TRBJ2-1, the V gene TRBV7-3, with 10 bases fitting TRBD2. Germline loops: CDR1 SGHTA, CDR2 FQGTGA. This CDR3 spans 15 amino acids. Trimming took 5 bases from V and 8 from J; bases not matched to a gene: 9. The CDR3 DNA reads TGTGCCAGCAGCCCGCCGGGACTAGCGCAGGATGAGCAGTTCTTC. Translation: CASSPPGLAQDEQFF.

The chain combines TRBV4-3 with TRBJ1-1, with D possibly TRBD1 on 6 matching bases. The CDR3 runs 16 residues. With 0 bases removed from V and 3 bases from J, the gap between germline ends came to 14 bases. Germline V gene lookup returns CDR1 LGHNA and CDR2 YSLEER. The CDR3 DNA is TGCGCCAGCAGCCAAGATCTTAGGGGGTACTACACTGAAGCTTTCTTT. The encoded protein is CASSQDLRGYYTEAFF.

This rearrangement joins TRBV13 to TRBJ1-1, with D maybe TRBD1 (6 bases). The V and J ends lost 5 bases and 6 bases respectively, with 13 bases between them. Germline V gene data show CDR1 as PRHDT and CDR2 as FYEKMQ (reference sequence). The CDR3 runs to 13 residues. CDR3 loop: CASSKGVRPEAFF. CDR3 nucleotides: TGTGCCAGCAGCAAGGGGGTTCGGCCTGAAGCTTTCTTT.

The chain uses TRBV15 and TRBJ2-1; D gene ambiguous. V lost 4 bases to trimming and J lost 8 bases, with 15 bases between them. The CDR3 is 14 residues long. The V gene's germline CDR1 is LNHNV and CDR2 YYDKDF (reference sequence). In nucleotides, the CDR3 is TGTGCCACCAGCAAACGACTCCCATCTGATGAGCAGTTCTTC. As protein: CATSKRLPSDEQFF.

The chain links TRBV6-6 to TRBJ2-1; either TRBD1 or TRBD2 may fit D (7 bases each). The V and J ends lost 6 bases and 1 base respectively, with 13 bases between them. CDR1 MNHNY and CDR2 SVGAGI come from the germline V gene (reference sequence). The CDR3 has 15 amino acids. In DNA form, the CDR3 reads TGTGCCAGCAGCCCAGGGGGGGGGTCCTACAATGAGCAGTTCTTC. Translating gives CASSPGGGSYNEQFF.

This sequence joins TRBV6-5 and TRBJ1-1; D is possibly TRBD1 (5 bases). The CDR3 spans 15 residues. Germline V lookup: CDR1 MNHEY, CDR2 SVGAGI. The ends were cut back, 2 bases at V and 0 bases at J, with 10 bases in the middle. This CDR3 reads CASSYTPTVNTEAFF. The CDR3 bases are TGTGCCAGCAGTTACACGCCGACAGTGAACACTGAAGCTTTCTTT.

The chain links TRBV14 to TRBJ2-5; 9 bases are shared with TRBD1. Germline lookup yields CDR1 SGHDN and CDR2 FVKESK. CDR3 length equals 15 residues. Losses at the gene ends were 0 bases for V and 3 bases for J; bases not matched to a gene: 2. The CDR3 sequence is CASSQERTGEETQYF. Written as DNA, the CDR3 is TGTGCCAGCAGCCAAGAAAGGACAGGGGAAGAGACCCAGTACTTC.

The rearrangement joins TRBV19 to TRBJ2-6, with D unresolved. From germline, CDR1 is LNHDA and CDR2 SQIVND (reference sequence). The CDR3 has 22 residues. Trimming left V 3 bases short and J 0 bases short, with 27 bases between. The CDR3 nucleotides are TGTGCCAGTAGTATGGGCACACCTCTTTATTCCCTTTCGATCTCTGGGGCCAACGTCCTGACTTTC. Its translation: CASSMGTPLYSLSISGANVLTF.

This sequence joins TRBV5-1 and TRBJ2-2; 7 bases fit TRBD2. Germline CDR1 SGHRS, CDR2 YFSETQ. The CDR3 has 17 amino acids. V lost 4 bases and J lost 0; bases outside the gene matches: 9. CDR3: CASSPLDSGPNTGELFF. CDR3 bases: TGCGCCAGCAGCCCCCTGGATAGCGGGCCGAACACCGGGGAGCTGTTTTTT. The full variable domain, in which reference TRBV5-1 and TRBJ2-2 provide the parts outside the CDR3, is KAGVTQTPRYLIKTRGQQVTLSCSPISGHRSVSWYQQTPGQGLQFLFEYFSETQRNKGNFPGRFSGRQFSNSRSEMNVSTLELGDSALYLCASSPLDSGPNTGELFFGEGSRLTVL.

This rearrangement joins TRBV19 to TRBJ1-3; D uncertain. The CDR3 loop spans 14 amino acids. Germline CDR1 reads LNHDA; CDR2 reads SQIVND (reference sequence). V gave up 4 bases and J gave up 1 base, with 8 bases separating them. DNA of the CDR3: TGTGCCAGTAGTAGTCGTGGGTCTGGAAACACCATATATTTT. It codes for CASSSRGSGNTIYF.

V and J are TRBV29-1 and TRBJ2-7, with unresolved D. The CDR3 is 13 amino acids. Germline CDR1 and CDR2: SQVTM and ANQGSEA. The ends were cut back, 6 bases at V and 0 bases at J, with 12 bases in the middle. CDR3 coding DNA: TGCAGCGTACAATACAGCGCCTCCTACGAGCAGTACTTC. This encodes CSVQYSASYEQYF.

The gene calls are TRBV2 and TRBJ1-1; D remains ambiguous. The V gene lost 4 bases and the J gene lost 0 bases, with 9 bases spanning the gap. The CDR3 has 14 residues. Germline CDR1 SNHLY, CDR2 FYNNEI. The CDR3 nucleotides read TGTGCCAGCAGTGGAATGCTTTTGAACACTGAAGCTTTCTTT. It is translated as CASSGMLLNTEAFF.

The chain uses TRBV30 and TRBJ1-2, with 10 positions matching TRBD1. The CDR3 runs to 11 residues. CDR1 is GTSNPN, CDR2 SVGIG, per germline (reference sequence). The junction had 0 bases not matched to a gene; V was cut back by 5 bases and J by 6 bases. CDR3 residues: CAWGQGDGYTF. The DNA of the CDR3 is TGTGCCTGGGGACAGGGGGATGGCTACACCTTC.

The chain carries TRBV28 and TRBJ2-3; 10 bases match TRBD2. The CDR3 extends over 16 amino acids. Trimming cost V 5 bases and J 4 bases; bases outside gene matches: 9. The V gene's germline CDR1 is MDHEN and CDR2 SYDVKM. The CDR3: CASSPRTSGISDTQYF. The CDR3 nucleotides are TGTGCCAGCAGTCCCCGGACTAGCGGCATTTCAGATACGCAGTATTTT. The variable domain in full, completed from reference TRBV28 and TRBJ2-3, reads DVKVTQSSRYLVKRTGEKVFLECVQDMDHENMFWYRQDPGLGLRLIYFSYDVKMKEKGDIPEGYSVSREKKERFSLILESASTNQTSMYLCASSPRTSGISDTQYFGPGTRLTVL.

This chain links TRBV5-4 with TRBJ1-1; D is perhaps TRBD1 (6 bases). V dropped 0 bases and J dropped 6 bases, with 15 bases sitting between them. CDR3 length: 15 amino acids. CDR1 and CDR2 from the germline V gene are SGHNT and YYREEE (reference sequence). The CDR3 here is CASSLGTGFIAEAFF. The CDR3 coding sequence is TGTGCCAGCAGCTTGGGAACAGGGTTTATCGCTGAAGCTTTCTTT.

V and J are TRBV5-5 and TRBJ1-1; 9 bases line up with TRBD1. V lost 4 bases, J lost 6 bases, and 10 bases stayed unmatched. Germline V CDR1 and CDR2: SGHKS, YYEKEE (reference sequence). The CDR3 runs 15 residues. The CDR3 loop is CASSDPDRGGSEAFF. The CDR3 DNA reads as TGTGCCAGCAGCGACCCGGACAGGGGCGGGTCTGAAGCTTTCTTT. Supplemented by reference TRBV5-5 and TRBJ1-1, the full variable domain reads DAGVTQSPTHLIKTRGQQVTLRCSPISGHKSVSWYQQVLGQGPQFIFQYYEKEERGRGNFPDRFSARQFPNYSSELNVNALLLGDSALYLCASSDPDRGGSEAFFGQGTRLTVV.

J is TRBJ2-3 and V is TRBV30; D not resolved. Germline V gene lookup returns CDR1 GTSNPN and CDR2 SVGIG (reference sequence). This CDR3 is 13 amino acids long. The germline V and J ends were trimmed by 3 bases and 6 bases, with 13 bases remaining between them. CDR3 sequence: CAWRSSHGDTQYF. The CDR3 DNA reads TGTGCCTGGAGGTCTTCCCACGGGGATACGCAGTATTTT. Filled out from reference TRBV30 and TRBJ2-3, the complete variable domain reads SQTIHQWPATLVQPVGSPLSLECTVEGTSNPNLYWYRQAAGRGLQLLFYSVGIGQISSEVPQNLSASRPQDRQFILSSKKLLLSDSGFYLCAWRSSHGDTQYFGPGTRLTVL.

The chain joins TRBV7-9 to TRBJ2-3, with 13 bases aligning to TRBD2. The CDR3 has 16 amino acids. Trimming cost V 4 bases and J 4 bases; bases outside gene matches: 5. Per germline, CDR1 SEHNR and CDR2 FQNEAQ (reference sequence). CDR3 region: CASSSLAGGPPDTQYF. The CDR3 DNA sequence: TGTGCCAGCAGCTCACTAGCGGGAGGGCCCCCAGATACGCAGTATTTT.

The V call is TRBV27, the J call TRBJ2-1, with 10 bases fitting TRBD2. This CDR3 spans 15 amino acids. Germline V gives CDR1 MNHEY, CDR2 SMNVEV (reference sequence). The V and J ends lost 7 bases and 8 bases, in that order; junction bases with no gene match: 11. The CDR3 DNA follows: TGTGCCAGCACAGGTAGGGCTAGCGGGGGTGATGAGCAGTTCTTC. The encoded protein is CASTGRASGGDEQFF.